These 26 T cell receptor beta chains share one sample of origin, sequenced in a study of human T cells and chemical hapten exposure. Time point reported: patch test 2, 6 weeks after DPC sensitization. The treatment denotes: therapeutic diphenylcyclopropenone sensitization with weekly scalp DPC. TCRdb itself ran the RACE reads through MiXCR, one entry per CDR3 protein. The data contain around 99,000 distinct CDR3 sequences, 9% to 9.5% of them seen just once; the ten biggest clones take up more than 3%. Sequencing was performed on whole blood, taken in connection with sensitization to the hapten diphenylcyclopropenone (DPC). The receptors here all came from a woman in her thirties or forties with alopecia areata. Some clones in this sample may be carry-over from other donors' samples.

This clonotype was recorded a few times. This chain joins TRBV7-2 and TRBJ2-7; TRBD2 agrees at 9 bases. Losses at the gene ends were 5 bases for V and 5 bases for J; bases not matched to a gene: 4. The CDR3 loop spans 13 amino acids. Germline CDR1 reads SGHTA; CDR2 reads FQGNSA. CDR3: CASSISGGHEQYF. DNA of the CDR3: TGTGCCAGCAGCATTAGCGGGGGTCACGAGCAGTACTTC.

This clonotype was counted between two and nine times. This rearrangement joins TRBV11-3 to TRBJ2-1; possible D gene TRBD2, 5 bases. The V gene lost 5 bases and the J gene lost 0 bases, with 14 bases spanning the gap. Germline loops: CDR1 SGHNT, CDR2 YENEEA. The CDR3 is made up of 16 amino acids. For the CDR3, the DNA is TGTGCCAGCAGCCCTCAGGCGGGCAGCTCCTACAATGAGCAGTTCTTC. Its translation: CASSPQAGSSYNEQFF.

V usage is TRBV7-9 and J usage is TRBJ2-7; 8 bases map to TRBD1. Germline CDR1 reads SEHNR; CDR2 reads FQNEAQ (reference sequence). This CDR3 has 14 residues. V gave up 0 bases and J gave up 2 bases; unmatched junction bases: 0. In DNA form, the CDR3 reads TGTGCCAGCAGCTTAGCGGGACAGGCCTACGAGCAGTACTTC. Translated, it gives CASSLAGQAYEQYF. The full variable domain, rest sourced from reference TRBV7-9 and TRBJ2-7, is DTGVSQNPRHKITKRGQNVTFRCDPISEHNRLYWYRQTLGQGPEFLTYFQNEAQLEKSRLLSDRFSAERPKGSFSTLEIQRTEQGDSAMYLCASSLAGQAYEQYFGPGTRLTVT.

The chain recombines TRBV20-1 with TRBJ2-5; unclear D gene. This CDR3 region has 12 residues. From germline, CDR1 is DFQATT and CDR2 SNEGSKA (reference sequence). V was shortened by 6 bases and J by 5 bases, with 13 bases between the two germline ends. CDR3 loop: CSAMVAGETQYF. The CDR3 DNA sequence: TGCAGTGCCATGGTTGCCGGGGAGACCCAGTACTTC.

A few counts support this clonotype. The rearrangement links TRBV10-1 to TRBJ2-3; TRBD2 is a possible D gene (6 bases). The CDR3 loop spans 15 amino acids. V lost 2 bases, J lost 5 bases, and 14 bases lay in between. Germline V gene sequence: CDR1 WNHNN, CDR2 SYGVQD (reference sequence). CDR3 nucleotide sequence: TGCGCCAGCAGTGAGAACCGACTAGGGCAAGATACGCAGTATTTT. This translates into CASSENRLGQDTQYF.

There are a few counts of this clonotype. The CDR3 sequence: CASSHGLTGEAFF. The CDR3 DNA reads as TGTGCCAGCAGCCACGGACTAACGGGTGAAGCTTTCTTT. The chain has TRBV7-9 and TRBJ1-1; no firm D call. The CDR3 runs to 13 residues. CDR1 SEHNR and CDR2 FQNEAQ come from the germline V gene (reference sequence). Trimming shortened V by 5 bases and J by 7 bases, and 14 bases separated the two germline ends. The whole variable domain, filled in from reference TRBV7-9 and TRBJ1-1, reads DTGVSQNPRHKITKRGQNVTFRCDPISEHNRLYWYRQTLGQGPEFLTYFQNEAQLEKSRLLSDRFSAERPKGSFSTLEIQRTEQGDSAMYLCASSHGLTGEAFFGQGTRLTVV.

This clonotype appeared many times. The chain is built from TRBV6-2 or TRBV6-3 and TRBJ1-1, with D perhaps TRBD1 (5 bases). Germline-derived CDR1 and CDR2 are MNHEY and SVGEGT. The V and J ends lost 2 bases and 2 bases respectively, with 9 bases between them. The CDR3 has 14 amino acids. CDR3 nucleotide sequence: TGTGCCAGCAGTTACAAGGGGCCCAACACTGAAGCTTTCTTT. Its translation: CASSYKGPNTEAFF.

V is TRBV5-1 and J is TRBJ2-6; TRBD1 might be the D (7 bases). Trimming removed 3 bases from V and 5 bases from J, with 21 bases in between. CDR1 and CDR2 (germline): SGHRS, YFSETQ. CDR3 length equals 18 residues. The CDR3 sequence: CASSSIGGQLFRANVLTF. The DNA for the CDR3 is TGCGCCAGCAGCTCCATCGGGGGACAGCTCTTTCGGGCCAACGTCCTGACTTTC.

This clonotype was picked up many times. The chain combines TRBV25-1 with TRBJ2-1; TRBD2 might be the D (5 bases). The germline gives CDR1 MGHDK, CDR2 SYGVNS. Between the trimmed V and J ends, which lost 4 bases and 0 bases, there was a span of 10 bases. This CDR3 spans 15 amino acids. DNA of the CDR3: TGTGCCAGCAGTGGCAGTAGCGCCTCCTACAATGAGCAGTTCTTC. Translating gives CASSGSSASYNEQFF.

This clonotype was seen ten or more times. V usage is TRBV4-1 and J usage is TRBJ1-4; a possible D gene is TRBD1 (5 bases). Trimming shortened V by 0 bases and J by 8 bases, and 16 bases separated the two germline ends. CDR1 is MGHRA, CDR2 YSYEKL, per germline. CDR3 length: 16 amino acids. Written as DNA, the CDR3 is TGCGCCAGCAGCCAAGAGAGGGCTCAGGGAGGCGAAAAACTGTTTTTT. Amino acids: CASSQERAQGGEKLFF.

In its sample, this clonotype was seen many times. This chain uses TRBV12-3 or TRBV12-4 with TRBJ1-1, with D maybe TRBD1 (6 bases). V shed 6 bases and J shed 8 bases, with 10 bases lying between them. The CDR3 consists of 11 residues. The CDR3 coding sequence is TGTGCCAGCAGGATCGACAGGGAAGCTTTCTTT. Its translation: CASRIDREAFF.

This clonotype was counted many times. The chain links TRBV28 to TRBJ2-1, with D perhaps TRBD2 (5 bases). The CDR3 is 19 amino acids. The V end lost 4 bases, the J end lost 5 bases, and 27 bases lay between the germline ends. Germline CDR1 reads MDHEN; CDR2 reads SYDVKM. CDR3 sequence (DNA): TGTGCCAGCAGTTACCCCCCCCCTTGGACGGAGGTCAACAACAATGAGCAGTTCTTC. Amino acid sequence: CASSYPPPWTEVNNNEQFF. Using reference TRBV28 and TRBJ2-1 for the parts outside the CDR3, the full variable domain is DVKVTQSSRYLVKRTGEKVFLECVQDMDHENMFWYRQDPGLGLRLIYFSYDVKMKEKGDIPEGYSVSREKKERFSLILESASTNQTSMYLCASSYPPPWTEVNNNEQFFGPGTRLTVL.

This clonotype was seen only a few times. This rearrangement joins TRBV7-9 to TRBJ1-1; D might be TRBD1 (6 bases). CDR1 is SEHNR, CDR2 FQNEAQ, per germline (reference sequence). This CDR3 is 13 amino acids long. V was pared by 3 bases and J by 4 bases, with 9 bases between. The CDR3 sequence is CASSLGGPTEAFF. CDR3 sequence (DNA): TGTGCCAGCAGCTTGGGGGGGCCCACTGAAGCTTTCTTT.

In its sample, this clonotype was seen a few times. The chain recombines TRBV20-1 with TRBJ1-3; no reliable D call. There are 12 residues in the CDR3. In germline, CDR1 is DFQATT, CDR2 SNEGSKA (reference sequence). V lost 6 bases and J lost 4, with 10 bases in between. CDR3 coding DNA: TGCAGTGCCCGAACCGGGGGAAACACCATATATTTT. Amino acid sequence: CSARTGGNTIYF.

This clonotype was seen ten or more times. The rearrangement links TRBV18 to TRBJ1-2; 10 bases align to TRBD1. Germline values: CDR1 KGHSH, CDR2 LQKENI. V lost 2 bases and J lost 4; bases outside the gene matches: 4. CDR3 length: 15 amino acids. As DNA, the CDR3 is TGTGCCAGCTCACCAGGACAGGGGGGTAGCTATGGCTACACCTTC. Its protein is CASSPGQGGSYGYTF.

This clonotype was counted at least ten times. This chain joins TRBV5-1 and TRBJ1-1, with D possibly TRBD1 on 6 matching bases. The CDR3 is made up of 16 amino acids. With 3 bases removed from V and 5 bases from J, the gap between germline ends came to 20 bases. Germline V gene lookup returns CDR1 SGHRS and CDR2 YFSETQ. The CDR3 nucleotides read TGCGCCAGCAGCTCCGCGACCGTGACAGGCCGGACTGAAGCTTTCTTT. Translating gives CASSSATVTGRTEAFF.

This clonotype was counted at least ten times. This chain uses TRBV18 with TRBJ1-1, with 7 bases lining up with TRBD1. Germline loops: CDR1 KGHSH, CDR2 LQKENI. Trimming at V came to 3 bases and at J to 3 bases, leaving 7 bases not matched to a gene. The CDR3 runs 15 residues. CDR3 sequence reads: CASSPTQGPYTEAFF. CDR3 DNA sequence: TGTGCCAGCTCACCTACACAGGGGCCGTACACTGAAGCTTTCTTT.

In its sample, this clonotype was seen many times. The chain uses TRBV5-4 and TRBJ1-2; 12 nucleotides align to TRBD1. This CDR3 has 14 residues. J gave up 8 bases and V 7 bases, and 9 bases lay outside the gene matches. CDR1 and CDR2 from the germline V gene are SGHNT and YYREEE (reference sequence). CDR3: CASAGQGAFGGYTF. The DNA for the CDR3 is TGTGCCAGCGCGGGACAGGGGGCATTTGGAGGCTACACCTTC.

The chain links TRBV29-1 to TRBJ2-3; no definite D call. This CDR3 has 11 residues. Trimming pared 0 bases from V and 3 bases from J, leaving 1 base between. Per germline, CDR1 SQVTM and CDR2 ANQGSEA. The DNA of the CDR3 is TGCAGCGTTGAAGAGACAGATACGCAGTATTTT. It codes for CSVEETDTQYF.

This clonotype was recorded at least ten times. This chain uses TRBV3-1 with TRBJ2-7, with D uncertain. Germline CDR1 LGHDT, CDR2 YNNKEL (reference sequence). CDR3 length equals 13 residues. V was pared by 4 bases and J by 3 bases, with 10 bases between. The chain's CDR3 is CASSPPFGYEQYF. DNA of the CDR3: TGTGCCAGCAGCCCGCCTTTTGGCTACGAGCAGTACTTC.

The count of this clonotype is one. V is TRBV7-2 and J is TRBJ2-7; D is unresolved. This CDR3 is 15 amino acids long. Trimming pared 1 base from V and 2 bases from J, leaving 12 bases between. Germline V CDR1 and CDR2: SGHTA, FQGNSA. The CDR3 here is CASSLEKLTPYEQYF. CDR3 DNA sequence: TGTGCCAGCAGCTTAGAGAAGCTTACTCCCTACGAGCAGTACTTC.

This clonotype occurred many times. The genes are TRBV2 and TRBJ2-7; tentatively, D is TRBD1 (7 bases). The CDR3 covers 16 residues. Germline V gene lookup returns CDR1 SNHLY and CDR2 FYNNEI. Between the trimmed V and J ends, which lost 7 bases and 4 bases, there was a span of 23 bases. The chain's CDR3 is CASIVGGGAPEYEQYF. As DNA, the CDR3 is TGTGCCAGCATTGTCGGAGGGGGCGCCCCCGAATACGAGCAGTACTTC.

Many counts were recorded for this clonotype. The rearrangement uses TRBV5-6 and TRBJ1-1; D not certain. The germline gives CDR1 SGHDT, CDR2 YYEEEE. The CDR3 has 16 amino acids. Trimming took off 2 bases at V and 0 bases at J, with 14 bases between the two ends. CDR3 nucleotides: TGTGCCAGCAGCTTAAGACTGACTCTCATGAACACTGAAGCTTTCTTT. It encodes CASSLRLTLMNTEAFF.

In this sample, this clonotype turned up a few times. This chain connects TRBV5-1 to TRBJ1-5; D is ambiguous. V was shortened by 1 base and J by 1 base, with 12 bases between the two germline ends. The CDR3 spans 16 residues. Germline V gene sequence: CDR1 SGHRS, CDR2 YFSETQ. The chain's CDR3 is CASSLTGGGSNQPQHF. The CDR3 bases are TGCGCCAGCAGCTTGACGGGTGGTGGAAGCAATCAGCCCCAGCATTTT.

This clonotype showed up just a few times. This chain links TRBV7-2 with TRBJ2-1; the match to TRBD2 covers 9 bases. Germline-derived CDR1 and CDR2 are SGHTA and FQGNSA. The CDR3 is made up of 15 amino acids. The trim removed 4 bases at V and 6 bases at J, leaving 7 bases unmatched. The CDR3 loop is CASSSTSGPSNEQFF. The CDR3 region has the DNA TGTGCCAGCAGCTCAACTAGCGGGCCGAGCAATGAGCAGTTCTTC.

This clonotype was seen only a few times. The chain is built from TRBV4-3 and TRBJ1-1; a possible D gene is TRBD1 (5 bases). CDR1 and CDR2 (germline): LGHNA, YSLEER. The V gene lost 4 bases and the J gene lost 5 bases, with 14 bases spanning the gap. The CDR3 runs to 14 residues. The CDR3 is CASSPHGGATEAFF. The CDR3 DNA is TGCGCCAGCAGCCCACATGGGGGAGCGACTGAAGCTTTCTTT.